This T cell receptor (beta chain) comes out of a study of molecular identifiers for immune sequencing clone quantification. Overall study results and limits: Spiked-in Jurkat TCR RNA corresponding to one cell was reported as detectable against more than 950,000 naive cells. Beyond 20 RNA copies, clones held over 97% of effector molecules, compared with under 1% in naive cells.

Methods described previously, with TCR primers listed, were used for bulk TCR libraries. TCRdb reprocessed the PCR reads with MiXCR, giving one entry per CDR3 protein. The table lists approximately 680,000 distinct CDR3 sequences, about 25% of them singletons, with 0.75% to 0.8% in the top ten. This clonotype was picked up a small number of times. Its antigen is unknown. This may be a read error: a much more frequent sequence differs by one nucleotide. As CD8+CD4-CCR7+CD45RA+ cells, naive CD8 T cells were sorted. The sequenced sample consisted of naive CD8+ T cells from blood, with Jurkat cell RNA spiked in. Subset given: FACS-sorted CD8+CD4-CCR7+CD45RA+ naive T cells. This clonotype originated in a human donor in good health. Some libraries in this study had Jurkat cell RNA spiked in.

CDR3 amino acids: CASGPEGGTYEQYF. CDR3 nucleotide sequence: TGTGCCAGCGGGCCCGAGGGGGGGACCTACGAGCAGTACTTC. This chain connects TRBV27 to TRBJ2-7, with D tentatively TRBD2 (7 bases). Germline V gene data show CDR1 as MNHEY and CDR2 as SMNVEV (reference sequence). V lost 8 bases and J lost 2, with 16 bases in between. The CDR3 contains 14 residues.